This T cell receptor beta chain was retrieved from a study of CD8 T cells in ankylosing spondylitis. Study-level points and caveats: CD8+ disease-linked clones were present at relatively low frequencies in blood. For ankylosing spondylitis blood, a TCR beta motif of under 10 highly homologous variants appeared characteristic.

Making use of molecular barcodes, quantitative 5'-RACE generated TCR beta libraries. TCRdb ran MiXCR on the 5' RACE reads and lists one entry per CDR3 protein. The data contain about 240,000 distinct CDR3 sequences, approximately 9% of them seen just once; the ten biggest clones take up nearly 7%. This clonotype came up many times. What it recognizes is unknown. The sample taken for sequencing was blood, either unsorted or a sorted T cell fraction (not recorded which). The receptor's source is a male donor with ankylosing spondylitis or in good health (not recorded which).

The CDR3 bases are TGTGCCAGCAGCCCCAGGGTGAATGAGCAGTTCTTC. Its translation: CASSPRVNEQFF. The chain joins TRBV7-2 to TRBJ2-1; a possible D gene is TRBD1 (5 bases). Germline loops: CDR1 SGHTA, CDR2 FQGNSA. This CDR3 region has 12 residues. V lost 5 bases to trimming and J lost 7 bases, with 9 bases between them.